This is a list of T cell receptor beta chains from one sample in a study of control samples from healthy donors and cancer patients. Libraries were prepared by immunoSEQ multiplex PCR; TCRdb keeps only in-frame clonotypes and omits some of them. This sample carries some 120,000 clones, 85% to 90% of them seen once, and the ten largest clones take over 2%. Input material: blood. The receptors were gathered from a woman aged 65 to 85 in good health. Each CDR3 is given with its conserved first and last residue. The D gene is left open where the match is weak. Size is omitted from some rows. Given values are once, few, many or a class for expanded clones.

v_gene	d_gene	j_gene	abundance	CDR3nt	CDR3aa
TRBV10-1	TRBD2	TRBJ2-5	NA	TGCGCCAGCAGTGATGGCGGGGGAGAGACCCAGTACTTC	CASSDGGGETQYF
TRBV3-1/TRBV3-2	NA	TRBJ1-3	NA	TGTGCCAGCAGCCAAGAGGGGGGAAACACCATATATTTT	CASSQEGGNTIYF
TRBV27	NA	TRBJ2-7	once	TGTGCCAGCAGCAGCAACAGGGTTCTGTTGCACGAGCAGTACTTC	CASSSNRVLLHEQYF
TRBV18	NA	TRBJ1-5	once	TGTGCCAGCTCACCAGGGGTCGATCAGCCCCAGCATTTT	CASSPGVDQPQHF
TRBV15	NA	TRBJ1-2	NA	TGTGCCACCAGCACAGGACAGATGGAAGGCTACACCTTC	CATSTGQMEGYTF
TRBV7-9	NA	TRBJ1-5	NA	TGTGCCAGCAGCTTAGGGGACGGGGGTGGCAATCAGCCCCAGCATTTT	CASSLGDGGGNQPQHF
TRBV6-6	TRBD1	TRBJ2-7	once	TGTGCCAGCAGCTCGGGACAGGGATACTACGAGCAGTACTTC	CASSSGQGYYEQYF
TRBV6-6	TRBD1	TRBJ1-2	NA	TGTGCCAGCACAGACAGACGGACAGGGAACTATGGCTACACCTTC	CASTDRRTGNYGYTF
TRBV6-5	TRBD1	TRBJ2-3	NA	TGTGCCAGCAGTTACTCCGGGACAGGGGCGGGGGGTACGCAGTATTTT	CASSYSGTGAGGTQYF
TRBV19	NA	TRBJ1-4	NA	TGTGCCAGTAGTATGGGGAGGGATACTAATGAAAAACTGTTTTTT	CASSMGRDTNEKLFF
TRBV7-3	TRBD1	TRBJ1-6	NA	TGTGCCAGCAGCTACCGGACAGGGGGCAGCTCACCCCTCCACTTT	CASSYRTGGSSPLHF
TRBV6-2/TRBV6-3	TRBD1	TRBJ1-1	NA	TGTGCCAGCAGTTCGACAGGGGTAGGAACTGAAGCTTTCTTT	CASSSTGVGTEAFF
TRBV11-2	NA	TRBJ1-1	NA	TGTGCCAGCAGCTTCGGAACGGGAAACACTGAAGCTTTCTTT	CASSFGTGNTEAFF
TRBV27	TRBD1	TRBJ2-7	NA	TGTGCCAGCAAGGACAGGGACTACGAGCAGTACTTC	CASKDRDYEQYF
TRBV29-1	NA	TRBJ2-7	NA	TGCAGCGTTGAAGAGGGGTTTAGCTCCTACGAGCAGTACTTC	CSVEEGFSSYEQYF
TRBV10-1	TRBD1	TRBJ2-7	NA	TGCGCCAGCAGTGCAGACAGGGCTGGGCAGTACTTC	CASSADRAGQYF
TRBV5-6	NA	TRBJ1-1	NA	TGTGCCAGCAGCTTGTATAGCCCCACATTAAAGAACACTGAAGCTTTCTTT	CASSLYSPTLKNTEAFF
TRBV9	NA	TRBJ1-6	NA	TGTGCCAGCAGCGTAGGGGGCAGGATGGATTCACCCCTCCACTTT	CASSVGGRMDSPLHF
TRBV9	TRBD1	TRBJ1-2	NA	TGTGCCAGCAGCGTAGGACAGGGAACCTATGGCTACACCTTC	CASSVGQGTYGYTF
TRBV9	TRBD1	TRBJ1-6	NA	TGTGCCAGCAGCGCCCAAGGGACAGGGGATTCACCCCTCCACTTT	CASSAQGTGDSPLHF
TRBV6-5	TRBD2	TRBJ2-1	NA	TGTGCCAGCGAACCTTCGGGGGGCTACAATGAGCAGTTCTTC	CASEPSGGYNEQFF
TRBV19	NA	TRBJ1-5	NA	TGTGCCAGTAGTTGGGATAGCAATCAGCCCCAGCATTTT	CASSWDSNQPQHF
TRBV6-6	TRBD1	TRBJ1-1	NA	TGTGCCAGCAGTTACGATCGGGGACAGGCAGCTTTCTTT	CASSYDRGQAAFF
TRBV4-1	NA	TRBJ1-1	NA	TGCGCCAGCAGCCCCAGGACCGCTGGCGCTGAAGCTTTCTTT	CASSPRTAGAEAFF
TRBV7-9	NA	TRBJ1-4	NA	TGTGCCAGCAGCACCGGGGAACGGGGTGAAAAACTGTTTTTT	CASSTGERGEKLFF
TRBV9	NA	TRBJ2-7	NA	TGTGCCAGCAGTCGTTCGGGGCGGGCCAGGCCCCTCGAGCAGTACTTC	CASSRSGRARPLEQYF
TRBV6-6	TRBD1	TRBJ1-6	NA	TGTGCCAGCAGCGAGGGACAGGAGGGCGTAAGGTCACCCCTCCACTTT	CASSEGQEGVRSPLHF
TRBV7-9	TRBD1	TRBJ1-1	NA	TGTGCCAGCAGCTTGTCGACAGGGAGGAATGAAGCTTTCTTT	CASSLSTGRNEAFF
TRBV4-1	NA	TRBJ1-2	NA	TGCGCCAGCAGCCCCCAAAGGGACACCCCAATTGATGGCTACACCTTC	CASSPQRDTPIDGYTF